Listed below are T cell receptor beta chains from one sample, sequenced in a study of OX40 agonist ivuxolimab in advanced cancers. The table came from immunoSEQ multiplex PCR; TCRdb's copy has only in-frame clones and leaves some out. The sample shows 72,000 or so clones, roughly nine tenths of them seen only once. The material sequenced was CD4+ or CD8+ T cells sorted from blood, taken in a trial of the OX40 agonist ivuxolimab. The receptors derive from an adult with an advanced solid tumor such as melanoma, head and neck, liver or kidney cancer. The CDR3 runs from the conserved cysteine through the conserved F or W. A D gene is named only where the DNA matches it firmly. The size field is filled for only some rows; it gives once, few, many or a size class.

CDR3 DNA	CDR3 protein	V gene	clone size	J gene	D gene
TGTGCCAGCTCACCGACAGGGCTTACAGGCTACACCTTC	CASSPTGLTGYTF	TRBV18	.	TRBJ1-2	TRBD1
TGTGCCAGTACGTTCGGAGGAGGCGTCAATCAGCCCCAGCATTTT	CASTFGGGVNQPQHF	TRBV19	.	TRBJ1-5	.
TGTGCCAGCAACATCAATCGCAACCAGGTTACACCCCTCCACTTT	CASNINRNQVTPLHF	TRBV6-1	few	TRBJ1-6	.
TGTGCCAGCAGCGTCAAGCGGGAGGAAACGAACACCGGGGAGCTGTTTTTT	CASSVKREETNTGELFF	TRBV9	.	TRBJ2-2	TRBD2
TGTGCCAGCTCACCCCCCCCGGGTCCCCCGTACTTC	CASSPPPGPPYF	TRBV18	.	TRBJ2-4	.
TGCGCCAGCAGCTTGTGGGGCAGCTCCCTTAATGAAAAACTGTTTTTT	CASSLWGSSLNEKLFF	TRBV5-1	.	TRBJ1-4	.
TGTGCCAGCAGCCCCGAGAGCCCGGGACAGGAGATTCGCGAGCAGTACTTC	CASSPESPGQEIREQYF	TRBV21-1	.	TRBJ2-7	.
TGTGCCAGCAGCTTTGCCCCGTTGGGAGAGACCCAGTACTTC	CASSFAPLGETQYF	TRBV5-4	.	TRBJ2-5	.
TGTGCCAGCTCACCGACCGCGGGACTAGACCTCAAGGAGACCCAGTACTTC	CASSPTAGLDLKETQYF	TRBV18	.	TRBJ2-5	TRBD2
TGTGCCAGCCGGAGAGGGTTGGAAAATACGCAGTATTTT	CASRRGLENTQYF	TRBV2	.	TRBJ2-3	.
TGCGCCAGCAGCTTGGCCGTTAGCGCGGGGTTCGGAGAGACCCAGTACTTC	CASSLAVSAGFGETQYF	TRBV5-1	.	TRBJ2-5	.
TGCGCCAGCAGCTTGGGCGCGGGGGCCCCCACAGATACGCAGTATTTT	CASSLGAGAPTDTQYF	TRBV5-1	.	TRBJ2-3	.
TGTGCCAGCAGTGTGTCAGGGATCACCGGGGAGCTGTTTTTT	CASSVSGITGELFF	TRBV2	once	TRBJ2-2	.
TGTGCCAGCATCGCCCATTTCGCGGGACCCGGTCGGAATGAGCAGTTCTTC	CASIAHFAGPGRNEQFF	TRBV28	.	TRBJ2-1	.
TGTGCCAGCACCCCCCAGGGGACAGCTAGCAATCAGCCCCAGCATTTT	CASTPQGTASNQPQHF	TRBV28	.	TRBJ1-5	TRBD1
TGTGCCAGCACCCGCACAGATACGCAGTATTTT	CASTRTDTQYF	TRBV7-9	.	TRBJ2-3	.
TGTGCCATCAGTGAGGGAGTTGATAACGAAGCTTTCTTT	CAISEGVDNEAFF	TRBV10-3	.	TRBJ1-1	.
TGTGCCAGCAGTTTCCGGGACAGGGCCTATCAGCCCCAGCATTTT	CASSFRDRAYQPQHF	TRBV7-9	.	TRBJ1-5	TRBD1
TGTGCCAGCGGGAACCGACCCTGGGATTCACCCCTCCACTTT	CASGNRPWDSPLHF	TRBV6-5	.	TRBJ1-6	.
TGCGCCAGCGGTCGGGACGGGAGCTCCTATAATTCACCCCTCCACTTT	CASGRDGSSYNSPLHF	TRBV4-1	.	TRBJ1-6	.
TGTGCCAGCAGCTCGGGGACTAGCGGGTACAATGAGCAGTTCTTC	CASSSGTSGYNEQFF	TRBV5-4	.	TRBJ2-1	TRBD2
TGTGCCAGCAGCCTTACAGGGGCGCGGGGCTACACCTTC	CASSLTGARGYTF	TRBV27	medium-sized	TRBJ1-2	TRBD1
TGTGCCAGCGGTCAAGTGTTTTCACCCCTCCACTTT	CASGQVFSPLHF	TRBV6-6	.	TRBJ1-6	.
TGCGCCAGCAGCTTGGGGGACAGGATGAATGAAAAACTGTTTTTT	CASSLGDRMNEKLFF	TRBV5-1	.	TRBJ1-4	TRBD1
TGTGCCAGCAGTTTATGGGACCTGGCAGGGGGCAATCAGCCCCAGCATTTT	CASSLWDLAGGNQPQHF	TRBV28	few	TRBJ1-5	.
TGTGCCAGCAATCCTAGCGGATCAGTCTACGAGCAGTACTTC	CASNPSGSVYEQYF	TRBV6-5	once	TRBJ2-7	TRBD2
TGTGCTAGTGGTTTGAGGACGGGCACTGAAGCTTTCTTT	CASGLRTGTEAFF	TRBV12-5	.	TRBJ1-1	.
TGTGCCAGCAGTTCTATGGCCGGGCCCCTCCGTCGCTCCTACGAGCAGTACTTC	CASSSMAGPLRRSYEQYF	TRBV28	once	TRBJ2-7	.
TGTGCCAGCAGCTTACTCGGGGCATCCTACGAGCAGTACTTC	CASSLLGASYEQYF	TRBV7-9	.	TRBJ2-7	.
TGTGCCAGCAGTTACTCACAGAATGAGCAGTTCTTC	CASSYSQNEQFF	TRBV6-6	.	TRBJ2-1	.
TGTGCCAGCAGCCCGACAGGGTTCTACGAGCAGTACTTC	CASSPTGFYEQYF	TRBV7-9	.	TRBJ2-7	TRBD1
TGTGCCAGTAGTATAGATCGAGGCGGACTAGGGCAGTTCTTC	CASSIDRGGLGQFF	TRBV19	.	TRBJ2-1	TRBD2
TGTGCCAGCAGCTTGATGCCTATACCGAGCTCCTACAATGAGCAGTTCTTC	CASSLMPIPSSYNEQFF	TRBV5-5	.	TRBJ2-1	.